What follows are 22 T cell receptor beta chains derived from one specimen sequenced in a study of T cells in Graves' hyperthyroidism and ophthalmopathy. Authors of the study amplified TCR beta CDR3 regions from RNA transcripts. HTBI primers were used for first-round RT-PCR of the TCR CDR3. In TCRdb, the multiplex PCR reads were re-called with MiXCR into one record per CDR3 protein. The sample holds over 250,000 distinct CDR3 sequences, 17% seen once. The sample taken for sequencing was blood. The receptors come from a woman aged 55 to 70 with Graves' ophthalmopathy.

This clonotype was detected many times. The chain carries TRBV7-2 and TRBJ2-6; D is undetermined. Germline V gene data show CDR1 as SGHTA and CDR2 as FQGNSA. Trimming removed 4 bases at V and 5 bases at J, with 9 bases between. The CDR3 covers 14 residues. The CDR3 DNA reads TGTGCCAGCAGCTCAATTTCCAGGGCCAACGTCCTGACTTTC. This sequence encodes CASSSISRANVLTF.

This clonotype occurred many times. The chain recombines TRBV10-3 with TRBJ1-1; 12 bases line up with TRBD1. V was pared by 0 bases and J by 7 bases, with 9 bases of the junction left unmatched. This CDR3 is built from 17 residues. Germline lookup yields CDR1 ENHRY and CDR2 SYGVKD. CDR3 sequence reads: CAISESTRGQGAGEAFF. The CDR3 DNA reads TGTGCCATCAGTGAGTCGACGAGGGGACAGGGGGCCGGTGAAGCTTTCTTT.

The chain combines TRBV20-1 with TRBJ2-7, with 9 nucleotides matching TRBD2. Germline loops: CDR1 DFQATT, CDR2 SNEGSKA (reference sequence). CDR3 length equals 12 residues. Germline trimming cut 5 bases from V and 7 bases from J; bases unmatched to any gene: 6. The CDR3, as DNA: TGCAGTGCTTGGGCTAGCGGGATTGAGCAGTACTTC. Translated, it gives CSAWASGIEQYF.

The table lists this clonotype with many counts. The V call is TRBV18, the J call TRBJ2-3; tentatively, D is TRBD2 (5 bases). This CDR3 has 12 residues. V lost 5 bases and J lost 7, with 10 bases in between. From germline, CDR1 is KGHSH and CDR2 LQKENI. The DNA of the CDR3 is TGTGCCAGCTCAGAGGGTCTGAATACGCAGTATTTT. Residues: CASSEGLNTQYF.

The sample holds many counts of this clonotype. The chain links TRBV19 to TRBJ2-1; TRBD1 matches 7 bases. Germline loops: CDR1 LNHDA, CDR2 SQIVND (reference sequence). The length of the CDR3 is 15 residues. Trimming cost V 4 bases and J 1 base; bases outside gene matches: 4. The CDR3 DNA is TGTGCCAGTAGTAAACGACAGGGTTCCTACAATGAGCAGTTCTTC. Residues: CASSKRQGSYNEQFF. Complete variable domain (other parts from reference TRBV19 and TRBJ2-1): DGGITQSPKYLFRKEGQNVTLSCEQNLNHDAMYWYRQDPGQGLRLIYYSQIVNDFQKGDIAEGYSVSREKKESFPLTVTSAQKNPTAFYLCASSKRQGSYNEQFFGPGTRLTVL.

This clonotype was detected ten times or more. This sequence joins TRBV27 and TRBJ1-6; D possibly corresponds to TRBD1 (5 bases). CDR3 length: 14 residues. CDR1 MNHEY and CDR2 SMNVEV come from the germline V gene (reference sequence). Trimming shortened V by 10 bases and J by 10 bases, and 20 bases separated the two germline ends. CDR3 residues: CATTRGVGESPLHF. In DNA, the CDR3 is TGTGCCACCACGCGGGGGGTCGGGGAGTCACCCCTCCACTTT.

The chain links TRBV25-1 to TRBJ2-1, with a weak D call TRBD2 (6 bases). CDR3 length: 13 amino acids. Trimming pared 1 base from V and 7 bases from J, leaving 8 bases between. Germline-derived CDR1 and CDR2 are MGHDK and SYGVNS. For the CDR3, the DNA is TGTGCCAGCAGTGAATTGGAGGGGAATGAGCAGTTCTTC. This sequence encodes CASSELEGNEQFF.

The sample holds many counts of this clonotype. This chain uses TRBV29-1 with TRBJ2-1; perhaps D is TRBD1 or TRBD2 (6 bases each). Germline V gene data show CDR1 as SQVTM and CDR2 as ANQGSEA. The V end was cut by 6 bases, the J end by 5 bases, with 14 bases between. The CDR3 is 13 amino acids. CDR3 sequence (DNA): TGCAGCGTGCGGGACACCTCAAACAATGAGCAGTTCTTC. Protein sequence: CSVRDTSNNEQFF.

The genes are TRBV20-1 and TRBJ2-3; no reliable D call. This CDR3 comprises 13 residues. Germline CDR1 and CDR2: DFQATT and SNEGSKA (reference sequence). The V gene lost 1 base and the J gene lost 1 base, with 6 bases spanning the gap. CDR3 protein: CSARGSGTDTQYF. In nucleotides, the CDR3 is TGCAGTGCTAGAGGATCGGGCACAGATACGCAGTATTTT.

The sample holds one count of this clonotype. The chain combines TRBV29-1 with TRBJ2-2; 9 bases agree with TRBD1. J lost 0 bases, V lost 8 bases, and 7 bases had no gene match. Germline CDR1 SQVTM, CDR2 ANQGSEA. The CDR3 is 15 residues long. CDR3 in amino acids: CSTGDRAANTGELFF. The CDR3 nucleotides are TGCAGCACAGGGGACAGGGCGGCGAACACCGGGGAGCTGTTTTTT.

V is TRBV28 and J is TRBJ2-5, with a tentative D call TRBD1 (5 bases). The CDR3 length is 16 residues. Trimming left V 3 bases short and J 1 base short, with 15 bases between. Per germline, CDR1 MDHEN and CDR2 SYDVKM. CDR3 DNA: TGTGCCAGCAGTTTCGCCAGGGAAGAGATCCAAGAGACCCAGTACTTC. Protein product: CASSFAREEIQETQYF.

This clonotype has ten or more counts. The CDR3 coding sequence is TGCAGCACTGGACAGAGCAAGACCGGGGAGCTGTTTTTT. Protein sequence: CSTGQSKTGELFF. V gene TRBV29-1 combines with J gene TRBJ2-2; the D gene is possibly TRBD1 (6 bases). With 8 bases removed from V and 5 bases from J, the gap between germline ends came to 15 bases. CDR3 length equals 13 residues. Looked up from germline, CDR1 is SQVTM and CDR2 is ANQGSEA.

V is TRBV24-1 and J is TRBJ1-1; tentative D call: TRBD1 (5 bases). CDR3 length: 12 residues. Trimming cost V 8 bases and J 7 bases, with 13 bases left between them. From germline, CDR1 is KGHDR and CDR2 SFDVKD. The CDR3: CATTGKRVEAFF. Written as DNA, the CDR3 is TGTGCCACCACAGGGAAGAGGGTTGAAGCTTTCTTT.

This clonotype showed up many times. The chain has TRBV2 and TRBJ2-2; 12 bases match TRBD2. The germline V gene encodes CDR1 SNHLY and CDR2 FYNNEI. The CDR3 is 15 residues long. The junction had 2 bases not matched to a gene; V was cut back by 4 bases and J by 5 bases. As DNA, the CDR3 is TGTGCCAGCAGTGGGACTAGCGGGACGACCGGGGAGCTGTTTTTT. Translated, it gives CASSGTSGTTGELFF.

There are a few counts of this clonotype. The genes are TRBV4-2 and TRBJ2-7; a weak D match, TRBD2 (6 bases). Germline loops: CDR1 LGHNA, CDR2 YNFKEQ. The ends were cut back, 4 bases at V and 2 bases at J, with 12 bases in the middle. This CDR3 is 14 amino acids long. CDR3 DNA: TGTGCCAGCAGCCCCGGGAGCAGCGCCTACGAGCAGTACTTC. It yields the protein CASSPGSSAYEQYF.

The chain combines TRBV5-1 with TRBJ1-2; possible D gene TRBD1, 5 bases. The germline CDR1 and CDR2 sequences are SGHRS and YFSETQ. The CDR3 runs to 13 residues. V shed 7 bases and J shed 1 base, with 11 bases lying between them. The CDR3 DNA sequence: TGCGCCAGCCGCAGGGAGGATAACTATGGCTACACCTTC. Protein sequence: CASRREDNYGYTF.

This clonotype came up a few times. This chain connects TRBV4-2 to TRBJ1-4; D possibly corresponds to TRBD1 (5 bases). From germline, CDR1 is LGHNA and CDR2 YNFKEQ. This CDR3 has 16 amino acids. V gave up 1 base and J gave up 3 bases, with 12 bases separating them. The CDR3, as DNA: TGTGCCAGCAGCCAAGTTTTCGGGGGGGCTAATGAAAAACTGTTTTTT. Its translation is CASSQVFGGANEKLFF.

This clonotype was recorded many times. This CDR3 reads CSVGVWGANYGYTF. The CDR3 DNA reads as TGCAGCGTGGGAGTATGGGGCGCAAACTATGGCTACACCTTC. The chain uses TRBV29-1 and TRBJ1-2; tentative D call: TRBD1 (5 bases). Deletions cut 6 bases from V and 2 bases from J, with 16 bases between. Germline V gives CDR1 SQVTM, CDR2 ANQGSEA. The CDR3 extends over 14 amino acids.

In its sample, this clonotype was seen many times. The V gene is TRBV11-2, the J gene TRBJ2-1; D tentatively fits TRBD1 or TRBD2 (5 bases each). V lost 5 bases and J lost 0, with 14 bases in between. The germline V gene has CDR1 SGHAT and CDR2 FQNNGV. This CDR3 region has 16 residues. The CDR3 protein is CASSPGPTSSYNEQFF. The CDR3 DNA reads as TGTGCCAGCAGCCCGGGACCCACGAGCTCCTACAATGAGCAGTTCTTC.

This clonotype has at least ten counts. The chain links TRBV20-1 to TRBJ2-6; D not certain. Germline V gene sequence: CDR1 DFQATT, CDR2 SNEGSKA (reference sequence). The ends were cut back, 5 bases at V and 0 bases at J, with 5 bases in the middle. CDR3 size: 13 residues. The CDR3 DNA follows: TGCAGTGCTCCCTACTCTGGGGCCAACGTCCTGACTTTC. It specifies CSAPYSGANVLTF.

This clonotype was counted many times. V is TRBV3-1 and J is TRBJ2-5, with D possibly being TRBD1 or TRBD2 (5 bases each). V was trimmed by 1 base and J by 5 bases, leaving 5 bases between them. Germline values: CDR1 LGHDT, CDR2 YNNKEL (reference sequence). There are 12 residues in the CDR3. CDR3 nucleotide sequence: TGTGCCAGCAGCCAAGGGGGGGAGACCCAGTACTTC. Its translation: CASSQGGETQYF.

The chain uses TRBV18 and TRBJ2-3; D is perhaps TRBD1 or TRBD2 (5 bases each). The V gene lost 5 bases and the J gene lost 2 bases, with 8 bases spanning the gap. CDR1 and CDR2 (germline): KGHSH, LQKENI. This CDR3 has 13 residues. The CDR3: CASSGGVTDTQYF. The CDR3 region has the DNA TGTGCCAGCTCAGGGGGAGTCACAGATACGCAGTATTTT.